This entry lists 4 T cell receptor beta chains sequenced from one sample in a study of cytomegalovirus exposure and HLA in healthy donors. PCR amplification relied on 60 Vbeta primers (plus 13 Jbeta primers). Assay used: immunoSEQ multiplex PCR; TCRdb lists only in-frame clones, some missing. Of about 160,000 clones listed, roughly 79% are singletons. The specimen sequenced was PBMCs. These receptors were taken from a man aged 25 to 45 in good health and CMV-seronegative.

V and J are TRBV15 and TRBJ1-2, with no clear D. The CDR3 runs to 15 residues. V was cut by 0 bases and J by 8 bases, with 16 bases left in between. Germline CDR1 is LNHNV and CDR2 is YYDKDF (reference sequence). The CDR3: CATSRDRGLGGGYTF. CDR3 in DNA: TGTGCCACCAGCAGAGATCGAGGGCTAGGCGGCGGCTACACCTTC.

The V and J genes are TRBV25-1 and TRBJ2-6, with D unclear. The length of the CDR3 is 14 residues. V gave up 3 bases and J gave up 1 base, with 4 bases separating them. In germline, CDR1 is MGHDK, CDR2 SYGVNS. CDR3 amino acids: CASSDRSGANVLTF. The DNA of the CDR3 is TGTGCCAGCAGTGACAGGTCTGGGGCCAACGTCCTGACTTTC.

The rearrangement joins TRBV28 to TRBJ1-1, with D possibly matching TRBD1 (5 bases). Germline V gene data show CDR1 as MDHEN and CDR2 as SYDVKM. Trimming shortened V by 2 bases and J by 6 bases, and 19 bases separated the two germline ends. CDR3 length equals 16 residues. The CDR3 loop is CASSLGASKFSPEAFF. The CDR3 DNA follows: TGTGCCAGCAGTTTAGGGGCCTCGAAATTTTCTCCTGAAGCTTTCTTT.

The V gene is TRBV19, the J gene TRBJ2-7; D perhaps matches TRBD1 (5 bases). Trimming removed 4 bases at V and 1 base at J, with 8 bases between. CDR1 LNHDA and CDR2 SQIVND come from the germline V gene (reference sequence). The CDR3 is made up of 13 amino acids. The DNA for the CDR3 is TGTGCCAGTAGTACCCAGGGTTCCTACGAGCAGTACTTC. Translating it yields CASSTQGSYEQYF.